These 21 T cell receptor beta chains were all obtained from the same sample, sequenced in a study of Ad26.COV2.S vaccination and SARS-CoV-2 variants. Treatment defined: about 20 received Ad26.COV2.S at low or high dose, single or two shots; 5 received placebo; per-sample allocation not given. Day 63 after the first injection of vaccine or placebo was the sampling time. Libraries were prepared by immunoSEQ multiplex PCR; TCRdb keeps only in-frame clonotypes and omits some of them. The table lists about 480,000 clones, around 88% of them singletons. The specimen was peripheral blood, collected in a trial of Ad26.COV2.S vaccine versus placebo. The receptors here all came from a person between 18 and 65 years old who received the Ad26.COV2.S COVID-19 vaccine or a placebo.

The chain recombines TRBV5-5 with TRBJ2-2; D remains unclear. The germline V gene has CDR1 SGHKS and CDR2 YYEKEE (reference sequence). The CDR3 is 14 residues long. Trimming cost V 8 bases and J 2 bases, with 13 bases left between them. The DNA of the CDR3 is TGTGCCAGGCAGCGACGCATAAACACCGGGGAGCTGTTTTTT. Translation: CARQRRINTGELFF. The full variable domain, in which reference TRBV5-5 and TRBJ2-2 provide the parts outside the CDR3, is DAGVTQSPTHLIKTRGQQVTLRCSPISGHKSVSWYQQVLGQGPQFIFQYYEKEERGRGNFPDRFSARQFPNYSSELNVNALLLGDSALYLCARQRRINTGELFFGEGSRLTVL.

J is TRBJ1-1 and V is TRBV28, with TRBD1 as a possible D gene (6 bases). CDR3 size: 13 residues. Trimming cost V 8 bases and J 6 bases, with 16 bases left between them. CDR1 and CDR2 from the germline V gene are MDHEN and SYDVKM. The CDR3 loop reads CASDRVTGPEAFF. In DNA form, the CDR3 reads TGTGCCAGCGACCGAGTAACAGGGCCTGAAGCTTTCTTT.

The chain recombines TRBV7-2 with TRBJ1-2; unclear D gene. Germline V CDR1 and CDR2: SGHTA, FQGNSA. With 5 bases removed from V and 4 bases from J, the gap between germline ends came to 14 bases. The CDR3 spans 14 residues. The CDR3 reads CASSRRRVGYGYTF. The CDR3 DNA reads as TGTGCCAGCAGCCGCCGGAGGGTTGGCTATGGCTACACCTTC.

V usage is TRBV6-2 or TRBV6-3 and J usage is TRBJ2-1; TRBD2 is a possible D gene (5 bases). Germline values: CDR1 MNHEY, CDR2 SVGEGT. With 4 bases removed from V and 0 bases from J, the gap between germline ends came to 7 bases. The CDR3 sequence is 14 residues long. CDR3 DNA sequence: TGTGCCAGCAGTTTCCGGGGCTCCTACAATGAGCAGTTCTTC. Residues: CASSFRGSYNEQFF.

V and J are TRBV27 and TRBJ2-7; the D call may be TRBD1 or TRBD2 (5 bases each). The CDR3 totals 14 residues. CDR1 and CDR2 from the germline V gene are MNHEY and SMNVEV (reference sequence). V shed 6 bases and J shed 0 bases, with 12 bases lying between them. CDR3 amino acids: CASREPGRSYEQYF. In nucleotides, the CDR3 is TGTGCCAGCAGAGAGCCGGGACGCTCCTACGAGCAGTACTTC.

This sequence joins TRBV19 and TRBJ2-5, with D tentatively TRBD1 or TRBD2 (5 bases each). Germline CDR1 LNHDA, CDR2 SQIVND (reference sequence). The V end lost 7 bases, the J end lost 5 bases, and 14 bases lay between the germline ends. The CDR3 has 13 amino acids. The CDR3 region is CASNEGNRETQYF. The CDR3 DNA reads TGTGCCAGTAATGAGGGGAATAGGGAGACCCAGTACTTC.

This clone was counted once. The chain recombines TRBV7-2 with TRBJ1-5, with 8 bases lining up with TRBD1. This CDR3 comprises 17 residues. J gave up 1 base and V 3 bases, and 8 bases lay outside the gene matches. CDR1 and CDR2 (germline): SGHTA, FQGNSA. The CDR3 sequence: CASSFNTGTGSNQPQHF. In DNA, the CDR3 is TGTGCCAGCAGCTTCAATACCGGGACAGGAAGCAATCAGCCCCAGCATTTT.

The CDR3: CASSYRRWQNTGELFF. Written as DNA, the CDR3 is TGTGCCAGCAGTTACCGTCGGTGGCAGAACACCGGGGAGCTGTTTTTT. The V gene is TRBV6-2 or TRBV6-3, the J gene TRBJ2-2; no firm D call. V was pared by 2 bases and J by 1 base, with 11 bases between. The CDR3 runs to 16 residues. From germline, CDR1 is MNHEY and CDR2 SVGEGT.

The chain carries TRBV10-3 and TRBJ2-3; D possibly uses TRBD1 or TRBD2 (5 bases each). This CDR3 is 17 amino acids long. The V end was cut by 2 bases, the J end by 0 bases, with 15 bases between. Germline values: CDR1 ENHRY, CDR2 SYGVKD. CDR3 nucleotide sequence: TGTGCCATCAGTGAGGCCCCGGGGCTCGGGAGCACAGATACGCAGTATTTT. It is translated as CAISEAPGLGSTDTQYF.

This clone has more than one count but fewer than ten. The chain has TRBV9 and TRBJ1-1; no reliable D call. V shed 4 bases and J shed 11 bases, with 24 bases lying between them. The germline V gene encodes CDR1 SGDLS and CDR2 YYNGEE. This CDR3 spans 15 amino acids. DNA for the CDR3: TGTGCCAGCAGCCCCGATCCCGGCAGGAACAGTCAGGCTTTCTTT. Amino acid sequence: CASSPDPGRNSQAFF. The complete variable domain, with remaining parts taken from reference TRBV9 and TRBJ1-1, reads DSGVTQTPKHLITATGQRVTLRCSPRSGDLSVYWYQQSLDQGLQFLIQYYNGEERAKGNILERFSAQQFPDLHSELNLSSLELGDSALYFCASSPDPGRNSQAFFGQGTRLTVV.

The chain employs TRBV27 and TRBJ2-2, with 7 bases identical to TRBD1. The CDR3 has 19 residues. Germline V CDR1 and CDR2: MNHEY, SMNVEV (reference sequence). J lost 4 bases, V lost 6 bases, and 20 bases had no gene match. The DNA of the CDR3 is TGTGCCAGCAGGCGGAGCCCAATCCCCCGGGACAGCATCACCGGGGAGCTGTTTTTT. As protein: CASRRSPIPRDSITGELFF.

This clone has a single count. The genes are TRBV9 and TRBJ2-3; 7 nucleotides align to TRBD1. The CDR3 runs 15 residues. Germline V lookup: CDR1 SGDLS, CDR2 YYNGEE. With 4 bases clipped from V and 2 bases from J, the junction kept 7 bases outside the gene matches. In DNA, the CDR3 is TGTGCCAGCAGCCTCCGGACAGGAACCACAGATACGCAGTATTTT. Translated: CASSLRTGTTDTQYF. Variable domain in full (rest from reference TRBV9 and TRBJ2-3): DSGVTQTPKHLITATGQRVTLRCSPRSGDLSVYWYQQSLDQGLQFLIQYYNGEERAKGNILERFSAQQFPDLHSELNLSSLELGDSALYFCASSLRTGTTDTQYFGPGTRLTVL.

The chain recombines TRBV19 with TRBJ2-5; no firm D call. Deletions cut 6 bases from V and 2 bases from J, with 4 bases between. The CDR3 spans 11 residues. Germline assignment: CDR1 LNHDA and CDR2 SQIVND (reference sequence). This CDR3 is CASRAQETQYF. CDR3 nucleotides: TGTGCCAGTAGGGCACAAGAGACCCAGTACTTC. Drawing the rest from reference TRBV19 and TRBJ2-5, the complete variable domain is DGGITQSPKYLFRKEGQNVTLSCEQNLNHDAMYWYRQDPGQGLRLIYYSQIVNDFQKGDIAEGYSVSREKKESFPLTVTSAQKNPTAFYLCASRAQETQYFGPGTRLLVL.

The genes are TRBV27 and TRBJ2-1, with 7 bases that match TRBD2. J lost 4 bases, V lost 0 bases, and 3 bases had no gene match. CDR3 length equals 15 residues. Germline CDR1 and CDR2: MNHEY and SMNVEV (reference sequence). CDR3 region: CASSLSRTRYNEQFF. CDR3 nucleotides: TGTGCCAGCAGTTTATCCAGGACTAGATACAATGAGCAGTTCTTC.

V gene TRBV12-3 or TRBV12-4 combines with J gene TRBJ2-5, with D possibly TRBD2 on 6 matching bases. Between the trimmed V and J ends, which lost 6 bases and 1 base, there was a span of 9 bases. The CDR3 is made up of 13 amino acids. For the CDR3, the DNA is TGTGCCAGCAGGGAGCGGGCCCAAGAGACCCAGTACTTC. As protein: CASRERAQETQYF.

This chain uses TRBV20-1 with TRBJ1-5, with 9 nucleotides matching TRBD1. Germline V gene lookup returns CDR1 DFQATT and CDR2 SNEGSKA (reference sequence). With 3 bases clipped from V and 5 bases from J, the junction kept 5 bases outside the gene matches. This CDR3 has 14 residues. CDR3 bases: TGCAGTGCTAGTGGGGACAGGGACGATCAGCCCCAGCATTTT. Encoded protein: CSASGDRDDQPQHF.

The V gene is TRBV6-2 or TRBV6-3, the J gene TRBJ2-7; tentatively, D is TRBD2 (5 bases). The CDR3 sequence is 15 residues long. V was shortened by 6 bases and J by 4 bases, with 19 bases between the two germline ends. Germline V CDR1 and CDR2: MNHEY, SVGEGT. The CDR3 protein is CASSLQAEGPYEQYF. Here the CDR3 DNA reads TGTGCCAGCAGCCTGCAGGCAGAGGGCCCTTACGAGCAGTACTTC.

CDR3 sequence reads: CASSPPFPQGPYEQYF. CDR3 sequence (DNA): TGTGCCAGCTCACCACCGTTCCCCCAGGGACCCTACGAGCAGTACTTC. The chain employs TRBV18 and TRBJ2-7; tentatively, D is TRBD1 or TRBD2 (5 bases each). CDR1 KGHSH and CDR2 LQKENI come from the germline V gene. V shed 0 bases and J shed 2 bases, with 14 bases lying between them. This CDR3 region has 16 residues.

CDR3 sequence (DNA): TGTGCCAGCAGTTTACGCGACAACGGTGAGCAGTTCTTC. Encoded protein: CASSLRDNGEQFF. The genes are TRBV27 and TRBJ2-1; no clear D gene. Germline CDR1 and CDR2: MNHEY and SMNVEV (reference sequence). V was shortened by 2 bases and J by 9 bases, with 11 bases between the two germline ends. This CDR3 spans 13 amino acids.

V and J are TRBV9 and TRBJ2-1; 9 nucleotides agree with TRBD2. The V gene's germline CDR1 is SGDLS and CDR2 YYNGEE. The CDR3 covers 15 residues. Trimming at V came to 4 bases and at J to 7 bases, leaving 9 bases not matched to a gene. Here the CDR3 reads CASSPRASGNNEQFF. DNA for the CDR3: TGTGCCAGCAGCCCCCGTGCTAGCGGGAATAATGAGCAGTTCTTC.

The chain combines TRBV11-2 with TRBJ2-1; the match to TRBD2 covers 7 bases. Germline V gene lookup returns CDR1 SGHAT and CDR2 FQNNGV. The CDR3 runs 14 residues. V trimming: 3 bases; J trimming: 7 bases; junction bases outside the gene matches: 6. The CDR3 reads CASSFRTRQNEQFF. For the CDR3, the DNA is TGTGCCAGCAGCTTCCGGACTAGGCAGAATGAGCAGTTCTTC.